The present T cell receptor (beta chain) was sequenced within a study of T cells in Graves' hyperthyroidism and ophthalmopathy. Whole-study results and caveats: A model of 13 V-J features distinguished ophthalmopathy from stable hyperthyroidism.

In its sample, this clonotype was seen many times. Its antigen is unknown. CDR1 and CDR2 from the germline V gene are MNHNS and SASEGT. The CDR3 spans 16 residues. Germline trimming cut 6 bases from V and 5 bases from J; bases unmatched to any gene: 13. Diagnosis relied on clinical symptoms, serum thyroxine and TRAb, thyroid ultrasound and orbital computed tomography. Fresh peripheral blood, around 9.3 ml, was the source of the PBMCs. RNA transcripts were the template for amplifying TCR beta CDR3 regions. TCR CDR3 regions were first amplified by RT-PCR with HTBI primers. Via MiXCR, TCRdb re-called the multiplex PCR reads, giving one row per CDR3 protein. The sample shows 700,000 or so distinct CDR3 sequences, more than 12% of them seen only once.

What was sequenced was blood. The gene calls are TRBV6-1 and TRBJ2-5, with 9 bases aligning to TRBD1. The clonotype comes from a woman aged 45 to 65 with Graves' ophthalmopathy. CDR3 coding DNA: TGTGCCAGCAGCTTAACCACTACAGGGGGCGCGGAGACCCAGTACTTC. It specifies CASSLTTTGGAETQYF.